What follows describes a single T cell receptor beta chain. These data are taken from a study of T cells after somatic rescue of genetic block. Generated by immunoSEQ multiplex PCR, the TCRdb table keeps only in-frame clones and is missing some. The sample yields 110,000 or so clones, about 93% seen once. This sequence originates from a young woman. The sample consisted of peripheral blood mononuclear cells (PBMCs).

The CDR3 spells CASSAQTGSMGYTF. CDR3 bases: TGTGCCAGCAGTGCCCAGACAGGCTCCATGGGCTACACCTTC. This chain uses TRBV2 with TRBJ1-2; possible D gene TRBD1, 6 bases. Germline assignment: CDR1 SNHLY and CDR2 FYNNEI. This CDR3 has 14 amino acids. Trimming took off 4 bases at V and 8 bases at J, with 17 bases between the two ends.